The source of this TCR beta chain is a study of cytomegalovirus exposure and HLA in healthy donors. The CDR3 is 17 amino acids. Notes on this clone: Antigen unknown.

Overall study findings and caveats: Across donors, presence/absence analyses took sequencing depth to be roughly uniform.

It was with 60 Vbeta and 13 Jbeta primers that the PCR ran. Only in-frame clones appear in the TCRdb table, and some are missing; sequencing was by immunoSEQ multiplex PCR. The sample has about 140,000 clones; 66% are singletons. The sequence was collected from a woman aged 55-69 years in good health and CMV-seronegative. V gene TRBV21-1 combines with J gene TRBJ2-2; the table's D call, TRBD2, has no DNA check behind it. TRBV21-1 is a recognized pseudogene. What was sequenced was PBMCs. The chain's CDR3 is CASSKRGGGPNTGELFF. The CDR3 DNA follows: TGTGCCAGCAGCAAAAGGGGCGGGGGGCCCAACACCGGGGAGCTGTTTTTT.